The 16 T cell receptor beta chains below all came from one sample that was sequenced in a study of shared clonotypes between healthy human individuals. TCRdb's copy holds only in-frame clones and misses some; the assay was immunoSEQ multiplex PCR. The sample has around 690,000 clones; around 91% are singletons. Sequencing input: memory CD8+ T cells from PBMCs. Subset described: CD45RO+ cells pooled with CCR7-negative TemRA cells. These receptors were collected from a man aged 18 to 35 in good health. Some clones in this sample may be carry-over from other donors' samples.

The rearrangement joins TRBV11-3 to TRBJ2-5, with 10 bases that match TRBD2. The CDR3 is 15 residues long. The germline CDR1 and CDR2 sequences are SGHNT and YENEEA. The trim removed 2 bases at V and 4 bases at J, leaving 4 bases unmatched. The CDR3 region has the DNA TGTGCCAGCAGCTTAAGAGCTAGCGGGAGAGAGACCCAGTACTTC. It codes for CASSLRASGRETQYF.

The CDR3 protein is CASSPLGSLSSGANVLTF. In DNA, the CDR3 is TGTGCCAGCAGCCCATTGGGGAGTTTGTCCTCTGGGGCCAACGTCCTGACTTTC. The chain is built from TRBV7-9 and TRBJ2-6; possibly TRBD2 for D (5 bases). The germline V and J ends were trimmed by 5 bases and 0 bases, with 17 bases remaining between them. This CDR3 region has 18 residues. Germline V gene lookup returns CDR1 SEHNR and CDR2 FQNEAQ (reference sequence).

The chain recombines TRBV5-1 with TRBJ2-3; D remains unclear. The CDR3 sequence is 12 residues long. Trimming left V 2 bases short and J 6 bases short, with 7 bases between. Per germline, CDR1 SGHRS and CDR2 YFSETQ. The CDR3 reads CASSLDLDTQYF. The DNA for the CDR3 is TGCGCCAGCAGCTTAGACCTGGATACGCAGTATTTT. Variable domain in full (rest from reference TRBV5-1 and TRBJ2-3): KAGVTQTPRYLIKTRGQQVTLSCSPISGHRSVSWYQQTPGQGLQFLFEYFSETQRNKGNFPGRFSGRQFSNSRSEMNVSTLELGDSALYLCASSLDLDTQYFGPGTRLTVL.

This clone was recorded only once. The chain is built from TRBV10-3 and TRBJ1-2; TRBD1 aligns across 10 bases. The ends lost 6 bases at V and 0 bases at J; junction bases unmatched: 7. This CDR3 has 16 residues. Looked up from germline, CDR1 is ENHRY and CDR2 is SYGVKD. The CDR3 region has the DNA TGTGCCATCAGCGGGGGACAGGGGCATTCTAACTATGGCTACACCTTC. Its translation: CAISGGQGHSNYGYTF.

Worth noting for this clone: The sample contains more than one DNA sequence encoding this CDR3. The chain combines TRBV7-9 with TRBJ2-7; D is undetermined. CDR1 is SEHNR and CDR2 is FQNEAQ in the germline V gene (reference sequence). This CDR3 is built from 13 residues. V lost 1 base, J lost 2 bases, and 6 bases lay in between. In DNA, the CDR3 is TGTGCCAGCAGCTTAGGGGGTACCTACGAGCAGTACTTC. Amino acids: CASSLGGTYEQYF.

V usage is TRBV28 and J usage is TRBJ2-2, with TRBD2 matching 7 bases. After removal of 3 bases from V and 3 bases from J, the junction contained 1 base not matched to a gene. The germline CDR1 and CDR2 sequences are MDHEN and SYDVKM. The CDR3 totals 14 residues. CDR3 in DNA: TGTGCCAGCAGTTTGGGGGGGTACACCGGGGAGCTGTTTTTT. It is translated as CASSLGGYTGELFF.

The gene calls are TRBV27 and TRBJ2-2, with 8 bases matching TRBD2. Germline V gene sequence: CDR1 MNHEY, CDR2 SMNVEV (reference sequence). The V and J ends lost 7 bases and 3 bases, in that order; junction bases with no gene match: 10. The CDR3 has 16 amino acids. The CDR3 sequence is CASTTTSGLHTGELFF. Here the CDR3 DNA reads TGTGCCAGCACCACCACTAGCGGACTTCACACCGGGGAGCTGTTTTTT.

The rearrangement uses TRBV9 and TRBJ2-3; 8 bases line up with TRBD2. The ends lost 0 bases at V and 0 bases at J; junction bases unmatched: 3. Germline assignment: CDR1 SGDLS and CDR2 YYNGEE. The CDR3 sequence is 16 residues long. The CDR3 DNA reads TGTGCCAGCAGCGTAGTTCCTAGCGGGAGCACAGATACGCAGTATTTT. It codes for CASSVVPSGSTDTQYF.

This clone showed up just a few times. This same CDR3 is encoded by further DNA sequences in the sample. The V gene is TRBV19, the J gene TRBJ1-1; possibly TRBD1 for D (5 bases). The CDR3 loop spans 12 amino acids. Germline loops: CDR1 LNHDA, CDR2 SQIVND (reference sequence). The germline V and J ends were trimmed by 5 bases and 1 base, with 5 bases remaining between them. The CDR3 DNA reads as TGTGCCAGTAGTCAGGGGAACACTGAAGCTTTCTTT. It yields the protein CASSQGNTEAFF.

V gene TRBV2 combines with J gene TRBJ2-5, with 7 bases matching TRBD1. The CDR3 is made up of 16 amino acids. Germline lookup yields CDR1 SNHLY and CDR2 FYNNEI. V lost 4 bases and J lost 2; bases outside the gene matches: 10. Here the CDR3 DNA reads TGTGCCAGCAGTGCTAGAGACAGGGTATGGCAAGAGACCCAGTACTTC. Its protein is CASSARDRVWQETQYF. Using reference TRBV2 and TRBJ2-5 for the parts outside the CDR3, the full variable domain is EPEVTQTPSHQVTQMGQEVILRCVPISNHLYFYWYRQILGQKVEFLVSFYNNEISEKSEIFDDQFSVERPDGSNFTLKIRSTKLEDSAMYFCASSARDRVWQETQYFGPGTRLLVL.

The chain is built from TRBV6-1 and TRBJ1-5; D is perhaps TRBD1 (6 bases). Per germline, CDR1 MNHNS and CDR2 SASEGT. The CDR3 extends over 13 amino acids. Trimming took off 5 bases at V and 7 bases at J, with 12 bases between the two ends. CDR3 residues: CASSTGPRQPQHF. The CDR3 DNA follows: TGTGCCAGCAGTACAGGGCCCCGACAGCCCCAGCATTTT.

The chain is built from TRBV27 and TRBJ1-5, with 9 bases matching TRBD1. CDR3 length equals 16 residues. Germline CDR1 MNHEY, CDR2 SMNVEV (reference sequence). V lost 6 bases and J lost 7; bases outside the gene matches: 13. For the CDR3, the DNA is TGTGCCAGCAGCCCAGCGGACAGGGGATTTTGGCAGCCCCAGCATTTT. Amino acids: CASSPADRGFWQPQHF.

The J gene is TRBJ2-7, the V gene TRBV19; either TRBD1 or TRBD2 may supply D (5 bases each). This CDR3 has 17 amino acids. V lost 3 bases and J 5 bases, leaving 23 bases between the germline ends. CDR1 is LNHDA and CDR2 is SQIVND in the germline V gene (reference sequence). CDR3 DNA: TGTGCCAGTAGTATCGGCCTTCTTTTCCGGGACCTCCACGAGCAGTACTTC. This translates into CASSIGLLFRDLHEQYF.

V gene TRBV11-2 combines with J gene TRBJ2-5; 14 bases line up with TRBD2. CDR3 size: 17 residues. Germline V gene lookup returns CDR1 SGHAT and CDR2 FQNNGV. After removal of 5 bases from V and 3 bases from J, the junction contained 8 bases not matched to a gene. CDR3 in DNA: TGTGCCAGCAGCCGACTAGCGGGAGGGAGATTGGAAGAGACCCAGTACTTC. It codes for CASSRLAGGRLEETQYF.

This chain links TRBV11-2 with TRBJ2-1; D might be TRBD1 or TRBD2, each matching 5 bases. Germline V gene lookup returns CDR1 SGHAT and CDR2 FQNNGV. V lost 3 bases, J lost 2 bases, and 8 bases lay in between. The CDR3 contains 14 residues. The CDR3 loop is CASSFGGTYNEQFF. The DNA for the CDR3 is TGTGCCAGCAGCTTTGGGGGAACCTACAATGAGCAGTTCTTC. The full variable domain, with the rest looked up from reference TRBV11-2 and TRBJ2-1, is EAGVAQSPRYKIIEKRQSVAFWCNPISGHATLYWYQQILGQGPKLLIQFQNNGVVDDSQLPKDRFSAERLKGVDSTLKIQPAKLEDSAVYLCASSFGGTYNEQFFGPGTRLTVL.

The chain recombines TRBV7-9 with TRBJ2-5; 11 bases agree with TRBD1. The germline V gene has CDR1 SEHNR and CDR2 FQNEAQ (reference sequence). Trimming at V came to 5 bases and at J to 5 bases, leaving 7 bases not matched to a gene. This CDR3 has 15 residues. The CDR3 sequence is CASSLRTGGGETQYF. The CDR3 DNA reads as TGTGCCAGCAGCCTAAGGACAGGGGGCGGTGAGACCCAGTACTTC.